The rows below give T cell receptor beta chains drawn from one sample of a study of cytomegalovirus exposure and HLA in healthy donors. The assay was immunoSEQ multiplex PCR, and TCRdb's table has in-frame clones only and misses some. This repertoire shows over 100,000 clones, 73% found once; its top ten account for approximately 0.9%. Sample: PBMCs. All receptors come from a woman aged 25 to 39 in good health and CMV-seronegative. Each CDR3 is given without its conserved first and last residue. Each record gives: J gene, CDR3 length, V gene, clone size, D gene, CDR3 protein. A D gene is named only where the DNA matches it firmly. Size is omitted from some rows. Given values are once, few, many or a class for expanded clones.

TRBJ1-2	12	TRBV5-1	.	.	ASSLAVPSVGYT
TRBJ2-1	15	TRBV5-1	.	TRBD1	ASSLTIGGTSYNEQF
TRBJ1-2	14	TRBV27	.	TRBD1	ASSISLSGTAYGYT
TRBJ2-5	14	TRBV5-1	once	TRBD2	ASSLDWTRLQETQY
TRBJ2-2	14	TRBV19	.	.	ASSRSWTVNTGELF
TRBJ2-5	13	TRBV5-1	.	TRBD1	ASSGSTGNRETQY
TRBJ2-3	12	TRBV10-3	.	TRBD1	ATGWTGDTDTQY
TRBJ1-2	10	TRBV5-1	.	.	ASSLTDYGYT
TRBJ2-4	11	TRBV11-2	few	.	ASSLDRANIQY
TRBJ2-1	14	TRBV7-2	.	TRBD1	ASSILPGGWDNEQF
TRBJ2-2	14	TRBV9	.	.	ASSVGVGGIPGELF
TRBJ1-1	14	TRBV18	.	.	ASSARPGHENTEAF
TRBJ1-1	13	TRBV5-1	.	.	ASSLGQSLNTEAF
TRBJ2-3	16	TRBV19	few	TRBD2	ASSPGFRIAGETDTQY
TRBJ1-1	11	TRBV27	.	.	ASSPQGWDEAF
TRBJ2-7	11	TRBV7-2	.	TRBD2	ASSLLAGYEQY
TRBJ2-1	14	TRBV29-1	.	TRBD2	SVALFSGGAHNEQF
TRBJ1-5	13	TRBV7-2	.	.	ASSPRGFGVQPQH
TRBJ2-2	11	TRBV6-5	.	TRBD2	ASSRGVDGELF
TRBJ2-3	16	TRBV4-3	.	TRBD2	ASSQETAISGGLNTQY
TRBJ1-5	14	TRBV28	.	.	ASSAGFFAANQPQH
TRBJ2-7	13	TRBV6-4	few	TRBD2	ASSPSSSGAHEQY
TRBJ1-1	10	TRBV29-1	.	.	SVMTGVRGTF
TRBJ1-4	13	TRBV7-2	.	TRBD1	ASSPPGQPNEKLF
TRBJ1-1	15	TRBV9	.	.	ASSVGQRGLMNTEAF
TRBJ1-4	13	TRBV28	.	.	ASSFGALTNEKLF
TRBJ1-2	14	TRBV6-5	once	TRBD1	ASSYSGPTGGYGYT
TRBJ1-2	13	TRBV25-1	few	.	ASSDTNKEGDGYT
TRBJ2-1	14	TRBV30	.	.	AWSVAGTQAYNEQF
TRBJ2-7	11	TRBV7-9	once	.	ASSSPGTYEQY
TRBJ1-1	12	TRBV19	few	TRBD1	ASSIRGGITEAF
TRBJ2-2	16	TRBV19	once	TRBD2	ASRGTSGGVGHTGELF
TRBJ1-4	11	TRBV30	.	TRBD1	AWTWTGNEKLF
TRBJ1-1	11	TRBV5-1	.	.	ASSHGVNTEAF
TRBJ2-7	10	TRBV10-3	.	.	AIKKSDGVLY
TRBJ2-6	13	TRBV5-1	few	.	ASSLSGDGANVLT
TRBJ2-3	14	TRBV30	.	TRBD2	AWSVRPSGGTDTQY
TRBJ1-3	16	TRBV6-1	.	.	ASSQGRTNPTSGNTIY
TRBJ1-1	12	TRBV6-5	few	.	VSSYGSMNTEAF
TRBJ2-1	13	TRBV18	once	.	ASSPAGERYDEQF